This T cell receptor (beta chain) was profiled in a study of T cell responses to AZD1222 COVID-19 vaccine. Study-wide results and caveats: The donor cohort was predominantly white British with a female majority, and clonal diversity may have been underestimated. Only six or seven AZD1222 recipients tested seropositive at baseline.

Looked up from germline, CDR1 is MNHNS and CDR2 is SASEGT. The V and J ends lost 2 bases and 7 bases respectively, with 14 bases between them. The CDR3 contains 14 residues. With respect to this clone: Its antigen is currently unknown.

Libraries were prepared by immunoSEQ multiplex PCR; TCRdb keeps only in-frame clonotypes and omits some of them. Of some 100,000 clones detected, approximately 91% appear once; the ten largest clones hold about 20%. The sequences come from peripheral blood, collected on day 0 of AZD1222 vaccination. The clonotype originates from an adult in good health. The chain combines TRBV6-1 with TRBJ1-1; D gene uncertain. This CDR3 is CASSEIVGPGEAFF. The CDR3 DNA reads as TGTGCCAGCAGTGAAATAGTTGGGCCAGGTGAAGCTTTCTTT.